Each of the 2 T cell receptor beta chains below was sequenced from the same sample in a study of PD-1 blockade in classical Hodgkin lymphoma. Brentuximab vedotin exposure varied among the patients, all of whom had relapsed after autologous stem cell transplantation. The method was immunoSEQ multiplex PCR; TCRdb's version includes in-frame clones alone and lacks a portion of them. This sample carries roughly 60,000 clones, approximately 90% of them seen once, and the ten largest clones take 5% to 6%. The specimen comprised peripheral blood mononuclear cells (PBMCs), sampled before the second cycle of nivolumab. The receptor set was obtained from a human donor with classical Hodgkin lymphoma.

This clone appeared once. The chain links TRBV5-1 to TRBJ1-4, with D perhaps TRBD1 (6 bases). The CDR3 spans 15 residues. Germline V CDR1 and CDR2: SGHRS, YFSETQ. Trimming pared 0 bases from V and 8 bases from J, leaving 14 bases between. In nucleotides, the CDR3 is TGCGCCAGCAGCTTGGTGGGACAAAGGGGGGAAAAACTGTTTTTT. Translation gives CASSLVGQRGEKLFF. The whole variable domain, remainder taken from reference TRBV5-1 and TRBJ1-4, is KAGVTQTPRYLIKTRGQQVTLSCSPISGHRSVSWYQQTPGQGLQFLFEYFSETQRNKGNFPGRFSGRQFSNSRSEMNVSTLELGDSALYLCASSLVGQRGEKLFFGSGTQLSVL.

This chain joins TRBV2 and TRBJ1-1; D is ambiguous. This CDR3 has 13 residues. The V end lost 7 bases, the J end lost 5 bases, and 14 bases lay between the germline ends. Looked up from germline, CDR1 is SNHLY and CDR2 is FYNNEI. CDR3 DNA sequence: TGTGCCAGCAACGAGAGGAGGGAGACTGAAGCTTTCTTT. Amino acid sequence: CASNERRETEAFF.